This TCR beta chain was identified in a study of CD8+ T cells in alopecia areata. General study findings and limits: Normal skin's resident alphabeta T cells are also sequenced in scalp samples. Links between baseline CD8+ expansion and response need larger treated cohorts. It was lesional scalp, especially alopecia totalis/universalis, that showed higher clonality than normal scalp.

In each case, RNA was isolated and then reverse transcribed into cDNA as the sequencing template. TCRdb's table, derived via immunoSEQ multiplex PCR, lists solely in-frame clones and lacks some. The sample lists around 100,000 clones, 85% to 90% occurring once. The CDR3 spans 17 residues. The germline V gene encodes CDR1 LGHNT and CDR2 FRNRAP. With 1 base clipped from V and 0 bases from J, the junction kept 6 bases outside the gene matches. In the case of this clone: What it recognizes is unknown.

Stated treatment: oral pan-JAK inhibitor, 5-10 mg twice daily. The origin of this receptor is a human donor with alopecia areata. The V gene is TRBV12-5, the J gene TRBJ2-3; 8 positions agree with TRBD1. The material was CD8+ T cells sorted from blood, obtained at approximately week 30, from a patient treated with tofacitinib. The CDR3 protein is CASGLGGQAPSTDTQYF. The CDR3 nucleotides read TGTGCTAGTGGTTTGGGGGGACAGGCGCCTAGCACAGATACGCAGTATTTT.